Following are 14 T cell receptor beta chains from one sample sequenced in a study of blood T cells in healthy people across ages (dated by TCRdb to 2015 to 2017). The library was prepared using 5' RACE. Instrument on record: Illumina HiSeq 2500. A second PCR of roughly 6 to 11 cycles was performed with a sample-barcoded 5' primer and a J-beta primer mix. TCRdb handled the public reads itself, with Q25 trimming in fastp and clone calling in MiXCR, and kept productive beta chains. Identical CDR3 proteins give one entry, which carries the most common genes and DNA. This sample gives about 830,000 distinct CDR3 sequences in total; around 68% of them show up just once. The top ten hold around a quarter of the sample. Sequencing was done on a sample of blood. The origin of the receptors is a young man in good health.

V is TRBV5-5 and J is TRBJ1-1; D gene uncertain. The CDR3 is 12 amino acids. With 0 bases removed from V and 8 bases from J, the gap between germline ends came to 8 bases. Germline V gene lookup returns CDR1 SGHKS and CDR2 YYEKEE (reference sequence). The CDR3 reads CASSLAAEEAFF. The CDR3 nucleotides are TGTGCCAGCAGCTTGGCTGCAGAAGAAGCTTTCTTT.

This clonotype has just a few counts. V and J are TRBV7-9 and TRBJ2-5; the match to TRBD2 covers 15 bases. This CDR3 has 17 amino acids. The V gene end was trimmed by 3 bases and the J gene end by 4 bases; junction bases not matched to a gene: 6. Germline V gene sequence: CDR1 SEHNR, CDR2 FQNEAQ (reference sequence). The CDR3 protein is CASSFYEGLAGGETQYF. DNA for the CDR3: TGTGCCAGCAGCTTCTATGAGGGACTAGCGGGGGGAGAGACCCAGTACTTC.

This chain uses TRBV20-1 with TRBJ1-5; 8 nucleotides align to TRBD1. CDR1 is DFQATT and CDR2 is SNEGSKA in the germline V gene (reference sequence). Trimming took 7 bases from V and 6 from J; bases not matched to a gene: 11. The CDR3 is made up of 14 amino acids. CDR3: CSVPGQVIRQPQHF. DNA of the CDR3: TGCAGTGTCCCGGGACAGGTTATTCGTCAGCCCCAGCATTTT.

The CDR3 region is CASSLFDRFRAGTQYF. In DNA form, the CDR3 reads TGTGCCAGCAGCCTCTTCGACAGGTTTAGGGCTGGTACGCAGTATTTT. The V call is TRBV7-9, the J call TRBJ2-3, with D possibly matching TRBD1 (6 bases). The CDR3 covers 16 residues. CDR1 is SEHNR and CDR2 is FQNEAQ in the germline V gene (reference sequence). The V gene lost 5 bases and the J gene lost 8 bases, with 23 bases spanning the gap. Based on the CDR3 plus reference TRBV7-9 and TRBJ2-3, the full variable domain is DTGVSQNPRHKITKRGQNVTFRCDPISEHNRLYWYRQTLGQGPEFLTYFQNEAQLEKSRLLSDRFSAERPKGSFSTLEIQRTEQGDSAMYLCASSLFDRFRAGTQYFGPGTRLTVL.

This clonotype has only a few counts. This chain connects TRBV9 to TRBJ2-7, with 8 nucleotides matching TRBD1. V was pared by 0 bases and J by 5 bases, with 4 bases of the junction left unmatched. CDR1 is SGDLS, CDR2 YYNGEE, per germline. CDR3 length equals 14 residues. The CDR3 DNA reads as TGTGCCAGCAGCGTAGCGCCAGGGGGCAACGAGCAGTACTTC. Translation gives CASSVAPGGNEQYF.

This clonotype was found a few times. This sequence joins TRBV7-2 and TRBJ2-1; 12 bases agree with TRBD2. CDR1 and CDR2 from the germline V gene are SGHTA and FQGNSA. This CDR3 has 14 amino acids. V lost 3 bases and J lost 9; bases outside the gene matches: 3. In DNA, the CDR3 is TGTGCCAGCAGCTTTCCGGGACTAGCGGGTGAGCAGTTCTTC. Residues: CASSFPGLAGEQFF.

This clonotype was seen a handful of times. V gene TRBV5-1 combines with J gene TRBJ2-5; D not resolved. Germline V gene sequence: CDR1 SGHRS, CDR2 YFSETQ. The CDR3 covers 15 residues. V lost 4 bases and J lost 1, with 14 bases in between. The CDR3 sequence: CASSEIWASQETQYF. As DNA, the CDR3 is TGCGCCAGCAGCGAGATTTGGGCATCCCAAGAGACCCAGTACTTC.

This chain links TRBV12-3 or TRBV12-4 with TRBJ2-5, with TRBD1 identical over 8 bases. Germline trimming cut 5 bases from V and 11 bases from J; bases unmatched to any gene: 13. CDR3 size: 14 residues. In DNA form, the CDR3 reads TGTGCCAGCAGTCCTGGACAGGGCCTAGGTGAGCAGTACTTC. Its protein is CASSPGQGLGEQYF.

The chain carries TRBV24-1 and TRBJ2-5; 7 bases are a match to TRBD2. The germline V gene encodes CDR1 KGHDR and CDR2 SFDVKD. This CDR3 spans 16 amino acids. Trimming took 4 bases from V and 1 from J; bases not matched to a gene: 8. The CDR3 loop reads CATSDTVIAGQETQYF. DNA of the CDR3: TGTGCCACCAGTGACACCGTAATAGCGGGCCAAGAGACCCAGTACTTC.

The gene calls are TRBV2 and TRBJ2-5; 12 positions agree with TRBD2. CDR1 and CDR2 from the germline V gene are SNHLY and FYNNEI. The CDR3 loop spans 15 amino acids. J lost 4 bases, V lost 5 bases, and 5 bases had no gene match. This chain's CDR3 is CASSYTSGGSETQYF. The CDR3 DNA reads TGTGCCAGCAGTTACACTAGCGGGGGGTCAGAGACCCAGTACTTC. The variable domain in full, completed from reference TRBV2 and TRBJ2-5, reads EPEVTQTPSHQVTQMGQEVILRCVPISNHLYFYWYRQILGQKVEFLVSFYNNEISEKSEIFDDQFSVERPDGSNFTLKIRSTKLEDSAMYFCASSYTSGGSETQYFGPGTRLLVL.

The gene calls are TRBV2 and TRBJ1-5; no firm D call. Germline CDR1 reads SNHLY; CDR2 reads FYNNEI. The germline V and J ends were trimmed by 6 bases and 8 bases, with 14 bases remaining between them. The CDR3 is 13 amino acids. The CDR3 is CASRPSSYEPQHF. In DNA form, the CDR3 reads TGTGCCAGCAGGCCCTCATCTTATGAGCCCCAGCATTTT.

This clonotype occurred once. The rearrangement joins TRBV7-9 to TRBJ2-1; 7 nucleotides agree with TRBD2. The CDR3 runs to 15 residues. V dropped 5 bases and J dropped 0; count of bases not matched to a gene: 4. CDR1 and CDR2 from the germline V gene are SEHNR and FQNEAQ (reference sequence). CDR3 region: CASSPWDYSYNEQFF. In DNA, the CDR3 is TGTGCCAGCAGCCCGTGGGACTACTCCTACAATGAGCAGTTCTTC.

This sequence joins TRBV6-1 and TRBJ2-1; the D gene could be TRBD1 or TRBD2 (6 bases each). Trimming took 3 bases from V and 3 from J, leaving 9 bases between them. CDR1 is MNHNS, CDR2 SASEGT, per germline. The CDR3 is 14 amino acids. The CDR3 here is CASSDEGGYNEQFF. The CDR3 DNA follows: TGTGCCAGCAGTGATGAGGGGGGCTACAATGAGCAGTTCTTC.

At least ten counts were recorded for this clonotype. The chain employs TRBV20-1 and TRBJ2-3; no reliable D call. Germline CDR1 and CDR2: DFQATT and SNEGSKA (reference sequence). V lost 3 bases and J 2 bases, leaving 9 bases between the germline ends. The CDR3 has 13 residues. The CDR3 coding sequence is TGCAGTGCTAGCGCGCAGTACACAGATACGCAGTATTTT. Protein product: CSASAQYTDTQYF.